This T cell receptor beta chain was retrieved from a study of cytomegalovirus exposure and HLA in healthy donors. Study outcomes and limitations: Presence/absence analyses supposed approximately even sequencing depth among donors.

The CDR3 has 14 amino acids. The V gene lost 2 bases and the J gene lost 4 bases, with 11 bases spanning the gap. Germline V gene data show CDR1 as SGHTA and CDR2 as FQGNSA. This clone was seen more than once but under ten times. The antigen is not known. PCR amplification relied on 60 Vbeta primers (plus 13 Jbeta primers). Measured with immunoSEQ multiplex PCR; TCRdb has only the in-frame clones, and not every one. This table has more than 95,000 clones, under 20% appearing once. V gene TRBV7-2 combines with J gene TRBJ1-1; the D gene is possibly TRBD1 (5 bases). Sequenced material: PBMCs. The source of this sequence is a female donor in good health and CMV-seropositive. DNA of the CDR3: TGTGCCAGCAGCTTATCAGGGTTTTTCACTGAAGCTTTCTTT. This gives the protein CASSLSGFFTEAFF.